The clone carrying this T cell receptor (beta chain) is a singleton in its sample. The antigen remains undetermined. Germline V gene lookup returns CDR1 SGHRS and CDR2 YFSETQ. This CDR3 is built from 15 residues. J lost 12 bases, V lost 4 bases, and 16 bases had no gene match. This sample is part of a study of cytomegalovirus exposure and HLA in healthy donors. The PCR ran on 60 Vbeta and 13 Jbeta primers. Assay: immunoSEQ multiplex PCR; the TCRdb copy retains only in-frame clones and omits some. This table has around 140,000 clones, approximately 79% appearing once. General observations from the study: The dataset shows that most TCR sequences were rare, while some public TCRs occurred in many donors. Association with HLA alleles at 0.05 false discovery rate was found for around 15,000 TCR beta sequences in a later analysis. Investigators reported more than 150 TCR beta chains as tied to cytomegalovirus. When analyzed later, a missense DCLRE1C variant was found to be linked to TCR beta V- and J-gene trimming.

This TCR was recovered from a woman in her twenties or thirties in good health and CMV-seronegative. Sequences were obtained from PBMCs. The chain carries TRBV5-1 and TRBJ2-3; 8 nucleotides match TRBD2. DNA for the CDR3: TGCGCCAGCAGCCCTAAGGGAGCGGGGGCCTCTCAACAGTATTTT. Protein product: CASSPKGAGASQQYF.